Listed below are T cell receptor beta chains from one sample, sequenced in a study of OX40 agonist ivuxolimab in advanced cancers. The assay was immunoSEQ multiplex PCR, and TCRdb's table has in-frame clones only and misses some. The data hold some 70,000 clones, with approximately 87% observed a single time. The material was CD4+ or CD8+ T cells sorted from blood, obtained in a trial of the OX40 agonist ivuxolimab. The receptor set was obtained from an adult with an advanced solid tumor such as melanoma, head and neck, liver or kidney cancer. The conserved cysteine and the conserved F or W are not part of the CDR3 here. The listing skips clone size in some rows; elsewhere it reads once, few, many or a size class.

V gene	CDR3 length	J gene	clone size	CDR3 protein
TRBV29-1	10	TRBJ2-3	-	SVGGGGDTQY
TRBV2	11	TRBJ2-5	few	ASSAAGPETQY
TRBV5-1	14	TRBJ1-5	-	ASSLGTGGAEQPQH
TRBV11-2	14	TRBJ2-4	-	ASTSLLGLAKNIQY
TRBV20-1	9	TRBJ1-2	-	SARPLYGYT
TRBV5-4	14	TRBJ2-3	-	ASSLDLAGDTDTQY
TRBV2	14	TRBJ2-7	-	ASSLLRDRTSYEQY
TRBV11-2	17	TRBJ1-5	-	ASSQYETGPKVSNQPQH
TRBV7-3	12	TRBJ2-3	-	ASSLGRPTDTQY
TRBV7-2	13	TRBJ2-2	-	ASSAGTGIPGELF
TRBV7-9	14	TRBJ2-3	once	ASSAKPRSDTDTQY
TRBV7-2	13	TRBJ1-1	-	ASSVPGQGNTEAF
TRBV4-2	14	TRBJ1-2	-	ASSQDSTGLRYGYT
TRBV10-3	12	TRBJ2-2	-	AISELEGPGELF
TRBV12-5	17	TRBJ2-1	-	ASGFVRDGTGASYNEQF
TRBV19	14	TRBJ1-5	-	ATTPAGAVIHQPQH
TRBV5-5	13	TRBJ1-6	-	ASSLGQTDNSPLH
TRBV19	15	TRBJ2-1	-	ASREAHLAGTYNEQF
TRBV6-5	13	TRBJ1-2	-	ASSYIPGGVYGYT
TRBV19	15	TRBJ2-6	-	ASSTDEGATGANVLT
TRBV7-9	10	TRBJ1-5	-	ASSLAEQPQH
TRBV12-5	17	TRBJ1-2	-	ASGLVEDGTNQLRYGYT
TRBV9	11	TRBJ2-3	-	ASSVEGTDTQY
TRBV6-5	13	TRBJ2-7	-	ASSLLAGVLGEQY
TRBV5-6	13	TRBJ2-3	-	ASSSLEGFADTQY
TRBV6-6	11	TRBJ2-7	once	ASSLDRNYEQY
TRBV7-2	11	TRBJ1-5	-	ASSLTVLQPQH
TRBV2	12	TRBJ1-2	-	ASGGPGPGGGYT
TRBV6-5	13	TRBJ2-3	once	ASSPTPGTSGAQY
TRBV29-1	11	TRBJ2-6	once	SVANSGANVLT
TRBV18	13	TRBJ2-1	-	ASSPDRSSYNEQF
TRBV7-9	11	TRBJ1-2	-	ASSQGPDYGYT
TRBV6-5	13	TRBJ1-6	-	ASSYSNLGPPTLH
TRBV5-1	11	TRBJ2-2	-	ASSLGVNGELF
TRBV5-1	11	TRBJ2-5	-	ASSLELTETQY
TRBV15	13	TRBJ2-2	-	ATSERGLNTGELF
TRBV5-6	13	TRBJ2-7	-	ASSVPGTRGYEQY
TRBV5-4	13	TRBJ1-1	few	ASSFRQGRNTEAF
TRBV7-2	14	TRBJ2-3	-	ASSPGLAGGRDTQY
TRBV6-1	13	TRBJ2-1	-	ASSDRRGGRGEQF
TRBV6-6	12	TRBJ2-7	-	ASYSGGGAYEQY
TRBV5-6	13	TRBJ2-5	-	ASSSIVENLETQY
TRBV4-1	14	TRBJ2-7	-	ASSLAPGTDHYEQY
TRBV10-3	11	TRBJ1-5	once	AISTQGAQPQH
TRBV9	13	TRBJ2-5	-	ASNDRGDRVATQY